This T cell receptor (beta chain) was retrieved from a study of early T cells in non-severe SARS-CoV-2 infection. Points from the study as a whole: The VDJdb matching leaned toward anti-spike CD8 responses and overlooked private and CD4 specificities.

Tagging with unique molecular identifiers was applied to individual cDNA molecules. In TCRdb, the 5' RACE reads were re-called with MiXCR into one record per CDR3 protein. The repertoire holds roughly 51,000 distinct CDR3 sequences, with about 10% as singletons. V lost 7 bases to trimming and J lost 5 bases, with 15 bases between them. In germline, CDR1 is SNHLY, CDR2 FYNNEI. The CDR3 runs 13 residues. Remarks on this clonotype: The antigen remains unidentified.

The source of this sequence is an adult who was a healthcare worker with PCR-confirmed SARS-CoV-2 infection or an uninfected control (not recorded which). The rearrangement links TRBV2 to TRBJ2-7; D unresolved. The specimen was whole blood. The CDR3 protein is CASTLKAFHEQYF. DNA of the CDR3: TGTGCCAGCACCCTAAAGGCATTCCACGAGCAGTACTTC.